The 12 T cell receptor beta chains presented below share a single source sample, sequenced in a study of blood T cell repertoires in COVID-19. TCRdb keeps only in-frame clones here, not all; method: immunoSEQ multiplex PCR. In the table there are tens of thousands of clones, approximately 86% of which are singletons. The sample was peripheral blood. The receptor source for this set is a man aged 40-50 years with COVID-19, enrolled during active disease.

This sequence joins TRBV4-2 and TRBJ1-6, with D unresolved. Germline lookup yields CDR1 LGHNA and CDR2 YNFKEQ. The CDR3 runs to 13 residues. Trimming took off 4 bases at V and 5 bases at J, with 6 bases between the two ends. CDR3 bases: TGTGCCAGCAGCCGAGGGAATAATTCACCCCTCCACTTT. This encodes CASSRGNNSPLHF.

The rearrangement links TRBV25-1 to TRBJ1-1, with D possibly matching TRBD1 (5 bases). Germline CDR1 and CDR2: MGHDK and SYGVNS. The CDR3 contains 13 residues. The ends were cut back, 4 bases at V and 4 bases at J, with 10 bases in the middle. CDR3 amino acids: CASSGPGGTEAFF. The CDR3 DNA reads TGTGCCAGCAGTGGACCGGGGGGCACTGAAGCTTTCTTT.

The rearrangement links TRBV5-1 to TRBJ2-3; 8 nucleotides match TRBD1. Germline V lookup: CDR1 SGHRS, CDR2 YFSETQ. After removal of 2 bases from V and 1 base from J, the junction contained 0 bases not matched to a gene. The CDR3 runs to 14 residues. CDR3 in DNA: TGCGCCAGCAGCTTACAGGGGGGCACAGATACGCAGTATTTT. Its protein product is CASSLQGGTDTQYF.

The CDR3 sequence: CASSWGTGWMETQYF. The CDR3 DNA reads as TGCGCCAGCAGCTGGGGGACAGGGTGGATGGAGACCCAGTACTTC. The chain links TRBV5-1 to TRBJ2-5, with 9 bases fitting TRBD1. After removal of 3 bases from V and 5 bases from J, the junction contained 8 bases not matched to a gene. Germline V lookup: CDR1 SGHRS, CDR2 YFSETQ. The CDR3 contains 15 residues.

This clone was observed a few times. This chain uses TRBV18 with TRBJ1-2; D gene unclear. Germline values: CDR1 KGHSH, CDR2 LQKENI. Trimming removed 2 bases at V and 0 bases at J, with 4 bases between. This CDR3 has 13 residues. The chain's CDR3 is CASSPNTNYGYTF. The CDR3 region has the DNA TGTGCCAGCTCACCAAACACTAACTATGGCTACACCTTC.

The V and J genes are TRBV6-5 and TRBJ1-1; D is possibly TRBD1 (5 bases). Germline CDR1 and CDR2: MNHEY and SVGAGI. The CDR3 contains 14 residues. The V gene lost 4 bases and the J gene lost 2 bases, with 11 bases spanning the gap. CDR3 bases: TGTGCCAGCAGTTGGGGGGGGGAAAACACTGAAGCTTTCTTT. It is translated as CASSWGGENTEAFF.

The gene calls are TRBV7-7 and TRBJ2-3; 8 positions agree with TRBD1. The trim removed 6 bases at V and 1 base at J, leaving 6 bases unmatched. Germline loops: CDR1 SSHAT, CDR2 FNYEAQ (reference sequence). The CDR3 is 15 amino acids. CDR3 sequence reads: CASSPNRGGTDTQYF. In nucleotides, the CDR3 is TGTGCCAGCAGTCCTAACAGGGGGGGCACAGATACGCAGTATTTT.

CDR3 nucleotides: TGCAGTGCTAGTAATAGCGGGGGACAAGAGACCCAGTACTTC. This sequence encodes CSASNSGGQETQYF. The J gene is TRBJ2-5, the V gene TRBV20-1; TRBD2 aligns across 9 bases. There are 14 residues in the CDR3. V lost 3 bases, J lost 2 bases, and 4 bases stayed unmatched. The germline V gene encodes CDR1 DFQATT and CDR2 SNEGSKA (reference sequence).

The sample holds one count of this clone. The CDR3 sequence: CASRKTGVEYNSPLHF. CDR3 bases: TGTGCCAGCAGGAAGACAGGGGTCGAGTATAATTCACCCCTCCACTTT. The genes are TRBV11-2 and TRBJ1-6, with 8 bases that match TRBD1. Trimming at V came to 6 bases and at J to 4 bases, leaving 8 bases not matched to a gene. Germline lookup yields CDR1 SGHAT and CDR2 FQNNGV. The CDR3 sequence is 16 residues long.

The J gene is TRBJ1-1, the V gene TRBV10-3, with D possibly being TRBD1 (6 bases). V was shortened by 3 bases and J by 4 bases, with 15 bases between the two germline ends. There are 15 residues in the CDR3. Germline-derived CDR1 and CDR2 are ENHRY and SYGVKD. The CDR3 reads CAISERGGTGTEAFF. The CDR3 DNA is TGTGCCATCAGTGAAAGGGGGGGAACGGGCACTGAAGCTTTCTTT.

The chain combines TRBV6-1 with TRBJ2-7; D uncertain. V shed 1 base and J shed 3 bases, with 10 bases lying between them. Germline CDR1 is MNHNS and CDR2 is SASEGT. The CDR3 extends over 14 amino acids. CDR3 loop: CASSEVGRYYEQYF. The CDR3 coding sequence is TGTGCCAGCAGTGAAGTTGGCAGATACTACGAGCAGTACTTC.

The V gene is TRBV9, the J gene TRBJ1-1, with 9 bases matching TRBD1. Germline loops: CDR1 SGDLS, CDR2 YYNGEE. The length of the CDR3 is 17 residues. The ends lost 4 bases at V and 5 bases at J; junction bases unmatched: 15. CDR3 sequence (DNA): TGTGCCAGCAGCTACCGGGACAGGGCGGCCCCGGGAACTGAAGCTTTCTTT. Its translation: CASSYRDRAAPGTEAFF.